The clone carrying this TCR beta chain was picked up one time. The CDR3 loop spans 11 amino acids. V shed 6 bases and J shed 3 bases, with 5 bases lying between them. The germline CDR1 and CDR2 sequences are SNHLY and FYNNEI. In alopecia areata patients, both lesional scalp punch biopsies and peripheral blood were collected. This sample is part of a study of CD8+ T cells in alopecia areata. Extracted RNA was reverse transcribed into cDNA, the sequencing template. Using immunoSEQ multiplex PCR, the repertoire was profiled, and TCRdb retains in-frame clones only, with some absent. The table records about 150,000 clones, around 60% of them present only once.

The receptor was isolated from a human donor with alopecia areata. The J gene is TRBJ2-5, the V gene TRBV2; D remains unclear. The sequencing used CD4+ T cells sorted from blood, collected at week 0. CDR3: CASRGEETQYF. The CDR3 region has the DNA TGTGCCAGCAGGGGCGAAGAGACCCAGTACTTC.